The rows below give T cell receptor beta chains drawn from one sample of a study of T cells after yellow fever vaccination. TCRdb reprocessed the 5' RACE reads via MiXCR and lists one record per CDR3 protein. The sample has hundreds of thousands of distinct CDR3 sequences; roughly 12% are singletons. The sequencing used PBMCs, collected on the day of the yellow fever booster vaccination. The receptors originated from a man aged 25 to 40 who received the YFV17D yellow fever vaccine. Both conserved end residues are part of each CDR3. A D gene is named only where the DNA matches it firmly.

TRBD2	TRBV30	TRBJ2-1	17	CAWSARWTSGSIDEQFF
.	TRBV12-3/TRBV12-4	TRBJ2-2	14	CASKYGQLSGELFF
TRBD2	TRBV5-6	TRBJ2-4	17	CASSLALAGGPGVIQYF
TRBD1	TRBV4-3	TRBJ1-1	12	CASSLQGAGAFF
.	TRBV20-1	TRBJ1-5	16	CSARLGTKTGNQPQHF
.	TRBV19	TRBJ2-3	16	CASSNRGGSSTDTQYF
TRBD2	TRBV20-1	TRBJ2-7	15	CSANSIPSGSYEQYF
.	TRBV5-5	TRBJ2-3	12	CASSFDVYTQYF
.	TRBV7-8	TRBJ2-5	16	CASSLALTAAQETQYF
.	TRBV6-1	TRBJ2-7	14	CATSLGSASYEQYF
.	TRBV20-1	TRBJ2-1	14	CSARSRVRGNEQFF
.	TRBV20-1	TRBJ2-1	13	CSARGTQYNEQFF
.	TRBV19	TRBJ1-4	14	CASSGRAFNEKLFF
.	TRBV3-1	TRBJ1-5	14	CASSQGRYIQPQHF
.	TRBV5-4	TRBJ2-7	13	CASSLDAAYEQYF
.	TRBV4-2	TRBJ2-2	14	CASSPEYPCWELLF
TRBD2	TRBV5-1	TRBJ2-3	16	CASSSPSSGRTDTQYF
TRBD1	TRBV7-8	TRBJ2-3	16	CASSLGGTGITDTQYF
TRBD1	TRBV20-1	TRBJ1-1	13	CSARTGLVPEAFF
TRBD1	TRBV5-6	TRBJ2-1	16	CASSFAGTGSNNEQFF
TRBD2	TRBV25-1	TRBJ2-5	13	CASRTSGQETQYF
.	TRBV15	TRBJ2-2	13	CATSAGRTGELFF
.	TRBV20-1	TRBJ2-3	15	CSARQGPGGGDTQYF
.	TRBV28	TRBJ2-3	15	CASRGPGSGEDTQYF
TRBD1	TRBV7-2	TRBJ2-2	16	CASSIGTGGWTGELFF
.	TRBV18	TRBJ1-4	14	CASSPLETNEKLFF
TRBD1	TRBV6-1	TRBJ2-7	15	CASRPPGQGAYEQYF
.	TRBV28	TRBJ2-2	14	CASSLGAELGELFF
TRBD2	TRBV7-9	TRBJ2-1	14	CASRSLAGGVEQFF
TRBD2	TRBV18	TRBJ2-3	15	CASSPTAGGQDTQYF
.	TRBV27	TRBJ2-5	14	CASSWGSGRETQYF
TRBD1	TRBV12-3/TRBV12-4	TRBJ1-2	17	CASSGGQGRISLYGYTF
.	TRBV12-3/TRBV12-4	TRBJ2-2	13	CASSSVDTGELFF
TRBD1	TRBV12-3/TRBV12-4	TRBJ2-7	14	CASSRGQIAYEQYF
TRBD1	TRBV5-1	TRBJ2-4	12	CASSPDRGIQYF
TRBD2	TRBV13	TRBJ2-5	18	CASSLGLAGGPADETQYF
TRBD1	TRBV4-3	TRBJ2-3	15	CASSQEPGQGATQYF
TRBD1	TRBV12-3/TRBV12-4	TRBJ2-7	12	CATGTGDYEQYF
.	TRBV25-1	TRBJ2-4	11	CASRRNNIQYF
.	TRBV21-1	TRBJ1-2	15	CASSKFVRVQYGYTF
TRBD2	TRBV7-9	TRBJ2-4	16	CASSLGGGTPVDIQYF
TRBD1	TRBV7-8	TRBJ2-7	15	CASSTGTGGFYEQYF
.	TRBV6-1	TRBJ2-5	13	CASALRGKETQYF
.	TRBV5-1	TRBJ1-1	14	CASRISGGNTEAFF
TRBD2	TRBV10-1	TRBJ2-1	12	CASSEWASGVFF
TRBD1	TRBV19	TRBJ2-3	15	CASSPQGSSTDTQYF
.	TRBV29-1	TRBJ2-5	13	CSVRRDGSETQYF
TRBD1	TRBV19	TRBJ1-4	15	CASSRTQGAHEKLFF
.	TRBV20-1	TRBJ2-3	16	CSARAGREGGTDTQYF
.	TRBV20-1	TRBJ2-3	10	CSASGNTQYF
.	TRBV15	TRBJ2-1	14	CATSGGWLNDEQFF